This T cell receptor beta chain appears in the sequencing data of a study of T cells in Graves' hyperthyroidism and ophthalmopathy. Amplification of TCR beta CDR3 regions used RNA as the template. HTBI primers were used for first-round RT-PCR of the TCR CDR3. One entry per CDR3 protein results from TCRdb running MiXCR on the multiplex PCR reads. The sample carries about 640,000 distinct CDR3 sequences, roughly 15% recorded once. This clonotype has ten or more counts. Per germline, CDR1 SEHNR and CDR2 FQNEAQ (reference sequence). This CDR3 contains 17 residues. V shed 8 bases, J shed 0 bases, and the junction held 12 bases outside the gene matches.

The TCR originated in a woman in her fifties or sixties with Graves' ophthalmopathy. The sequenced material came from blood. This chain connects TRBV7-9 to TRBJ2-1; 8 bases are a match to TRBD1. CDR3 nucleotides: TGTGCCAGCCGATCGACCGACAGGGGTGGCTCCTACAATGAGCAGTTCTTC. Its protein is CASRSTDRGGSYNEQFF.